This T cell receptor beta chain emerged from a study of blood T cell repertoires in COVID-19. Trimming cost V 7 bases and J 8 bases; bases outside gene matches: 2. The germline CDR1 and CDR2 sequences are SQVTM and ANQGSEA. The CDR3 consists of 11 residues. Methods used by the authors: Reference gene primer amplification yielded estimated nucleated cell counts. Some clones are missing from TCRdb's copy, which holds only in-frame ones; the method was immunoSEQ multiplex PCR. That table gives V, J and clone size, and the DNA gave D and trimming. Of roughly 40,000 clones detected, nearly 80% appear once; the ten largest clones hold under 20%.

The clonotype originates from a man in his 70s with acute or convalescent COVID-19. Sequencing was done on a sample of peripheral blood. J is TRBJ1-2 and V is TRBV29-1, with 12 bases matching TRBD1. The DNA for the CDR3 is TGCAGCGGGGGGACAGGGGGCGGCTACACCTTC. Protein product: CSGGTGGGYTF.